The 2 T cell receptor beta chains below come from one sample, sequenced in a study of cytomegalovirus exposure and HLA in healthy donors. Assay used: immunoSEQ multiplex PCR; TCRdb lists only in-frame clones, some missing. The repertoire holds some 330,000 clones, with roughly 85% as singletons. The sequencing input was PBMCs. All receptors come from a young woman in good health and CMV-seronegative.

The chain recombines TRBV19 with TRBJ1-2, with TRBD1 matching over 8 bases. CDR3 length equals 14 residues. The germline CDR1 and CDR2 sequences are LNHDA and SQIVND (reference sequence). J lost 7 bases, V lost 4 bases, and 8 bases had no gene match. The CDR3: CASSRTGIKIGYTF. The CDR3 DNA sequence: TGTGCCAGTAGTAGGACAGGGATTAAGATTGGCTACACCTTC.

This chain uses TRBV19 with TRBJ1-5; 7 nucleotides match TRBD1. Germline lookup yields CDR1 LNHDA and CDR2 SQIVND (reference sequence). The CDR3 sequence is 15 residues long. The V gene end was trimmed by 5 bases and the J gene end by 3 bases; junction bases not matched to a gene: 7. The CDR3 loop reads CASSPKGQINQPQHF. CDR3 DNA sequence: TGTGCCAGTAGTCCTAAGGGACAGATCAATCAGCCCCAGCATTTT.